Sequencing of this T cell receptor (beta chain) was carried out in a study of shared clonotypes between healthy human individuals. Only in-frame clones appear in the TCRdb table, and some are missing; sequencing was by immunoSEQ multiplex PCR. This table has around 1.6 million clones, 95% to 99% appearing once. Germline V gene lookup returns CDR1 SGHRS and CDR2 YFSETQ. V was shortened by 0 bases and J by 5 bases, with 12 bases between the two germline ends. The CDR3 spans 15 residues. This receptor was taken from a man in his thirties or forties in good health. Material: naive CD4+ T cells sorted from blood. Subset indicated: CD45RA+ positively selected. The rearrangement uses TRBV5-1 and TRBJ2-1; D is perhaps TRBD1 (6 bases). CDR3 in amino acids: CASSLVGGENNEQFF. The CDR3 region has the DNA TGCGCCAGCAGCTTGGTAGGGGGTGAAAACAATGAGCAGTTCTTC.